This T cell receptor (beta chain) was recovered during a study of cytomegalovirus exposure and HLA in healthy donors. PCR was performed using 60 Vbeta and 13 Jbeta primers. Only in-frame clones appear in the TCRdb table, and some are missing; sequencing was by immunoSEQ multiplex PCR. The sample shows about 130,000 clones, roughly four fifths of them seen only once. V was cut by 5 bases and J by 0 bases, with 11 bases left in between. The CDR3 is made up of 15 amino acids. Per germline, CDR1 MNHEY and CDR2 SVGAGI. Sequences were obtained from PBMCs. This TCR came from a woman between 45 and 60 years old in good health and CMV-seronegative. The chain links TRBV6-5 to TRBJ1-3, with a possible D match to TRBD1 (6 bases). As DNA, the CDR3 is TGTGCCAGCAGTCTACAGGGTGGCTCTGGAAACACCATATATTTT. Its protein is CASSLQGGSGNTIYF.